This T cell receptor (beta chain) was obtained from a study of blood T cell repertoires in COVID-19 (dated by TCRdb to 2020 to 2021). Context from the whole study: The collaborator samples originated in the United States, Italy and Spain and spanned the acute and convalescent phases of COVID-19. The repertoires were released in a freely available public database intended as a resource for research on the immune response to SARS-CoV-2. The material from the prospective study consisted of cDNA or gDNA derived from T cells, B-cell-depleted T cells, or PBMCs. HLA class I and class II types, where available, came from metadata supplied by the sample provider rather than from assay-based typing. Sample metadata almost always included a de-identified subject ID, COVID-19 status, age in years and sex. Subjects who had been exposed to COVID-19, were actively infected with it, or had recovered from it provided the deeply sampled blood TCRbeta repertoires that made up the dataset. Samples were obtained from the ongoing ImmuneRACE study (first 160 participants) and from over 1,000 subjects provided by 6 global collaborators. Points the paper makes about the study in general: How much clinical and demographic metadata was included differed by source and by participant, and the metadata was provided uncurated.

TCRbeta CDR3 regions were amplified from genomic DNA using the immunoSEQ Assay, a bias-controlled multiplex PCR. The study's own analysis went as follows. The number of nucleated cells in each sample was estimated from the amplification of reference gene primers within the assay. Sequence reads were collapsed and filtered to measure the absolute abundance of every unique TCRbeta CDR3 rearrangement. For each sample, productive Simpson clonality was calculated as the square root of Simpson's diversity index over productive rearrangements. TCRdb provides this immuneACCESS table in a form limited to in-frame rearrangements. Some clones are lacking; in checked studies, under half of them reflect an unresolved V gene, and why the rest are absent is not known. That table furnishes V, J and clone size, whereas the DNA furnished D and trimming. This sample comprises 400,000 to 450,000 clones, approximately 91% of them detected only once. 1.5% to 1.7% of the sample lies in the top ten.

In Seattle, one collaborating source enrolled patients while the infection was active and tracked those patients longitudinally over the course of disease. Collaborating institutions collected whole blood in K2EDTA tubes following their own protocols. For TCRbeta analysis, collaborators shipped samples in one of three forms: frozen whole blood, isolated PBMCs, or DNA extracted from either of those sample types. As to this clone: Its antigen is not yet known. Per-base qualities were not stored, and no clone one base away is much larger.

The cysteine opens and the phenylalanine closes a CDR3 of 18 amino acids. Left in the record is the CDR3 DNA by itself, 54 bases read in frame from the first base. From V the trimming removes 6 bases and from J it removes 1 base, while the gene matches leave 13 bases of the junction unaccounted for. Looking up the germline V gene yields CDR1 MDHEN and CDR2 SYDVKM. The chain employs TRBV28 and TRBJ2-3; 10 bases in the middle match TRBD2. The source of this sequence is a woman aged 40 to 50 with COVID-19, enrolled during active disease. The sequencing sample was made of peripheral blood. The CDR3 reads as follows: CASSLSGRRFGGTDTQYF. The nucleotides read TGTGCCAGCAGCCTTAGCGGGAGGAGATTTGGGGGCACAGATACGCAGTATTTT.